The rows below give T cell receptor beta chains drawn from one sample of a study of cytomegalovirus exposure and HLA in healthy donors. Here immunoSEQ multiplex PCR was the method, and the copy in TCRdb shows in-frame clones only, minus some. The sample lists around 200,000 clones; just over 75% were seen once. Material: PBMCs. These TCRs come from an older woman in good health and CMV-seropositive. Each CDR3 is given with its conserved first and last residue. Size is stated for part of the rows, as once, few or many counts, or as a class when the clone is expanded.

v_call | clone_size | cdr3_length | cdr3_aa
TRBV5-7 | . | 14 | CASRAAWTHRGYTF
TRBV1 | . | 15 | CTSSHPGDYRGTQYF
TRBV19 | . | 13 | CASSRTQTSPLHF
TRBV19 | once | 15 | CASSILQGGDYEQYF
TRBV11-2 | . | 18 | CASSSPPGTGSISREQYF
TRBV7-9 | . | 12 | CSSSLPRTEAFF
TRBV2 | . | 16 | CASSEWRGGRTDTQYF
TRBV5-1 | . | 15 | CASSFAGGGTDTQYF
TRBV7-9 | . | 14 | CASSHGTDGNTIYF
TRBV28 | . | 14 | CASSLLSPGNTIYF
TRBV19 | . | 14 | CASSIRDRVNEQYF
TRBV14 | . | 13 | CASSQGAGDGYTF
TRBV5-1 | . | 16 | CASSRGLAGETGTQYF
TRBV14 | . | 12 | CASSQDGTEQYF
TRBV5-4 | . | 14 | CASSQTGGYHGYTF
TRBV9 | . | 16 | CASSARGGPNTGELFF
TRBV7-2 | few | 14 | CASSPRQVNTEAFF
TRBV7-9 | once | 15 | CASSLRTGANYGYTF
TRBV7-2 | . | 16 | CASSSVSGGFSYEQYF
TRBV13 | . | 16 | CASTLAGTRSTDTQYF
TRBV29-1 | . | 14 | CSALRGQGNTEAFF
TRBV5-1 | . | 18 | CASSLMSGGRISTDTQYF
TRBV5-4 | . | 15 | CASSLRLADSNEQYF
TRBV28 | . | 12 | CASSGQGQGYTF
TRBV5-1 | . | 13 | CASSTQGIHEQYF
TRBV6-6 | . | 15 | CASLSGTGGTTEAFF
TRBV6-6 | . | 15 | CASSSLGAGEETQYF
TRBV5-1 | . | 14 | CASSSDRSNYGYTF
TRBV11-3 | . | 13 | CASSFQGAGELFF
TRBV19 | few | 15 | CASRQYTGAGNTIYF
TRBV6-1 | . | 15 | CASSELANSGNTIYF
TRBV2 | few | 14 | CASSDRGAPGELFF
TRBV28 | . | 14 | CASSSRRRGNGYTF
TRBV27 | . | 14 | CASRQQEGSPQAFF
TRBV29-1 | . | 14 | CSVDENRGRETQYF
TRBV6-6 | . | 15 | CASSYGGGAKNIQYF
TRBV2 | . | 14 | CASSGGGRRGELFF
TRBV27 | . | 13 | CASSLNEGYGYTF
TRBV18 | . | 14 | CASSQGSGDQPQHF
TRBV5-4 | . | 16 | CASSLDSGTGVSPLHF
TRBV7-2 | . | 14 | CASSPGSNNSPLHF
TRBV23-1 | . | 14 | CASSGDRLNYGYTF
TRBV7-2 | . | 15 | CASRHAGTSYNEQFF
TRBV5-4 | . | 13 | CASSFQGVNEQFF
TRBV7-2 | . | 12 | CASSLTVPEAFF
TRBV25-1 | few | 14 | CASSELLNRAEAFF